This T cell receptor beta chain was profiled in a study of blood T cell repertoires in COVID-19. J lost 8 bases, V lost 5 bases, and 7 bases had no gene match. This CDR3 has 13 amino acids. Assay used: immunoSEQ multiplex PCR; TCRdb lists only in-frame clones, some missing. Here the sample spans 150,000 to 170,000 clones, roughly 80% being singletons. The receptor's source is an older woman with acute or convalescent COVID-19. What was sequenced was peripheral blood. The rearrangement links TRBV12-3 or TRBV12-4 to TRBJ1-2, with TRBD1 matching 8 bases. CDR3 loop: CASSPLAGGGYTF. CDR3 in DNA: TGTGCCAGCAGTCCCCTGGCAGGGGGCGGCTACACCTTC.